Listed here are 22 T cell receptor beta chains from one sample, sequenced in a study of blood T cells in healthy people across ages. Alongside a J-beta primer mix, a sample-barcoded 5' primer served in a second PCR lasting about 7 to 12 cycles. Each CDR3 protein is one row after TCRdb ran MiXCR on the 5' RACE reads. The repertoire holds more than 1,400,000 distinct CDR3 sequences, around two fifths seen once, with roughly 7.9% in the top ten. Material for sequencing was blood. The receptors were gathered from a woman between 18 and 29 years old in good health.

As for this clonotype: This sequence may be a read error, since a much larger clone differs from it by one base. The chain employs TRBV10-3 and TRBJ2-5, with 14 bases that match TRBD2. This CDR3 region has 15 residues. V shed 11 bases, J shed 0 bases, and the junction held 5 bases outside the gene matches. Germline V gene lookup returns CDR1 ENHRY and CDR2 SYGVKD. CDR3 region: CASRTSGGHQETQYF. CDR3 DNA sequence: TGTGCCTCCAGGACTAGCGGGGGGCACCAAGAGACCCAGTACTTC.

In its sample, this clonotype was seen a few times. J is TRBJ2-7 and V is TRBV6-5; TRBD2 matches at 13 bases. With 2 bases clipped from V and 4 bases from J, the junction kept 5 bases outside the gene matches. CDR1 is MNHEY and CDR2 is SVGAGI in the germline V gene. This CDR3 is built from 16 residues. In nucleotides, the CDR3 is TGTGCCAGCAGTTACAGGACTAGCGGGAGCGCTTACGAGCAGTACTTC. Protein product: CASSYRTSGSAYEQYF.

The sample holds a few counts of this clonotype. The CDR3, as DNA: TGCAGCGTTGGGCGGTCAGGGTCAACAGATACGCAGTATTTT. It translates to CSVGRSGSTDTQYF. This chain uses TRBV29-1 with TRBJ2-3; a possible D gene is TRBD1 (5 bases). The CDR3 sequence is 14 residues long. From germline, CDR1 is SQVTM and CDR2 ANQGSEA. Trimming took 4 bases from V and 3 from J, leaving 14 bases between them.

V usage is TRBV2 and J usage is TRBJ1-5; 7 bases agree with TRBD1. CDR3 length: 15 amino acids. Losses at the gene ends were 6 bases for V and 3 bases for J; bases not matched to a gene: 8. Per the germline V gene, CDR1 is SNHLY and CDR2 is FYNNEI. This CDR3 is CASREGQRYNQPQHF. Here the CDR3 DNA reads TGTGCCAGCAGAGAGGGACAGAGATACAATCAGCCCCAGCATTTT. The variable domain in full, with the rest retrieved from reference TRBV2 and TRBJ1-5, is EPEVTQTPSHQVTQMGQEVILRCVPISNHLYFYWYRQILGQKVEFLVSFYNNEISEKSEIFDDQFSVERPDGSNFTLKIRSTKLEDSAMYFCASREGQRYNQPQHFGDGTRLSIL.

This clonotype was seen more than once but under ten times. This sequence joins TRBV11-2 and TRBJ2-4; TRBD2 might be the D (6 bases). This CDR3 has 16 amino acids. The V end lost 2 bases, the J end lost 0 bases, and 11 bases lay between the germline ends. Germline-derived CDR1 and CDR2 are SGHAT and FQNNGV. CDR3 sequence reads: CASSLWAGLAKNIQYF. CDR3 coding DNA: TGTGCCAGCAGCTTATGGGCGGGGCTAGCCAAAAACATTCAGTACTTC.

The V and J genes are TRBV14 and TRBJ2-7; TRBD2 is a possible D gene (5 bases). The CDR3 loop spans 17 amino acids. Germline V gene sequence: CDR1 SGHDN, CDR2 FVKESK. V was clipped by 0 bases and J by 3 bases, with 18 bases between them. The CDR3 nucleotides read TGTGCCAGCAGCCAAGACGAGAGGGCGACCATTCACTACGAGCAGTACTTC. Protein product: CASSQDERATIHYEQYF.

V is TRBV11-2 and J is TRBJ2-1, with 7 bases lining up with TRBD2. This CDR3 is built from 16 residues. After removal of 5 bases from V and 5 bases from J, the junction contained 12 bases not matched to a gene. Germline V gives CDR1 SGHAT, CDR2 FQNNGV. CDR3 amino acids: CASSPRRAGRNNEQFF. The CDR3 coding sequence is TGTGCCAGCAGCCCCCGGCGAGCGGGGAGGAACAATGAGCAGTTCTTC.

This clonotype was seen many times. This CDR3 reads CSVGGDGANYGYTF. CDR3 nucleotides: TGCAGCGTTGGGGGGGACGGAGCTAACTATGGCTACACCTTC. The rearrangement uses TRBV29-1 and TRBJ1-2; a possible D gene is TRBD1 (5 bases). V was trimmed by 4 bases and J by 0 bases, leaving 12 bases between them. The CDR3 covers 14 residues. CDR1 is SQVTM, CDR2 ANQGSEA, per germline.

V usage is TRBV4-1 and J usage is TRBJ1-2; possible D gene TRBD1, 5 bases. The CDR3 is 15 amino acids. Germline loops: CDR1 MGHRA, CDR2 YSYEKL. V was trimmed by 4 bases and J by 2 bases, leaving 14 bases between them. The CDR3 DNA reads TGCGCCAGCAGCCCTGGGGCGAAAGACAACTATGGCTACACCTTC. The encoded protein is CASSPGAKDNYGYTF.

The chain couples TRBV10-3 to TRBJ2-5, with 8 bases identical to TRBD1. The J call could be wrong; TRBJ2-7 is a better fit for the DNA end. Germline V lookup: CDR1 ENHRY, CDR2 SYGVKD. CDR3 length: 13 residues. The CDR3 DNA reads as TGTGCCACTCTCGCCCAGGGGGCTGGCGAGCAGTACTTC. The encoded protein is CATLAQGAGEQYF.

This chain uses TRBV7-9 with TRBJ2-5; D unclear. Germline values: CDR1 SEHNR, CDR2 FQNEAQ (reference sequence). Trimming took 10 bases from V and 1 from J, leaving 13 bases between them. The CDR3 spans 13 residues. Here the CDR3 DNA reads TGTGCCACCAGTGGGCCCTCCCAAGAGACCCAGTACTTC. Its protein is CATSGPSQETQYF. The variable domain in full, completed from reference TRBV7-9 and TRBJ2-5, reads DTGVSQNPRHKITKRGQNVTFRCDPISEHNRLYWYRQTLGQGPEFLTYFQNEAQLEKSRLLSDRFSAERPKGSFSTLEIQRTEQGDSAMYLCATSGPSQETQYFGPGTRLLVL.

The genes are TRBV12-3 or TRBV12-4 and TRBJ1-2; D is perhaps TRBD1 (5 bases). The CDR3 length is 12 residues. Trimming cost V 7 bases and J 3 bases, with 9 bases left between them. The CDR3 DNA reads as TGTGCCAGCACCAGGGTGCACTATGGCTACACCTTC. This sequence encodes CASTRVHYGYTF.

The CDR3 bases are TGTGCCAGCAGTTTCCGACTAGGGGGGGAGACCCAGTACTTC. It encodes CASSFRLGGETQYF. The gene calls are TRBV28 and TRBJ2-7, with D perhaps matching TRBD1 or TRBD2 (6 bases each). Near its end, the DNA agrees better with TRBJ2-5, so the J call may be wrong. Germline CDR1 is MDHEN and CDR2 is SYDVKM. The CDR3 is 14 amino acids.

This chain joins TRBV6-5 and TRBJ1-4; D remains unclear. Looked up from germline, CDR1 is MNHEY and CDR2 is SVGAGI. Trimming took 4 bases from V and 3 from J, leaving 12 bases between them. There are 15 residues in the CDR3. The chain's CDR3 is CASSSEGVANEKLFF. CDR3 DNA sequence: TGTGCCAGCAGTTCCGAGGGAGTAGCTAATGAAAAACTGTTTTTT.

This clonotype appeared a few times. In DNA, the CDR3 is TGCAGTGCCCCCGGACGAGGACTAGCGGGGACAGATACGCAGTATTTT. Translating gives CSAPGRGLAGTDTQYF. The chain has TRBV20-1 and TRBJ2-3; 12 bases are shared with TRBD2. The CDR3 sequence is 16 residues long. CDR1 is DFQATT, CDR2 SNEGSKA, per germline (reference sequence). Germline trimming cut 6 bases from V and 3 bases from J; bases unmatched to any gene: 10.

This sequence joins TRBV11-2 and TRBJ2-3; D is possibly TRBD1 (5 bases). The V and J ends lost 6 bases and 3 bases respectively, with 10 bases between them. Germline CDR1 reads SGHAT; CDR2 reads FQNNGV. This CDR3 has 13 amino acids. CDR3 sequence reads: CASRPTDTDTQYF. The CDR3 coding sequence is TGTGCCAGCAGGCCGACAGATACAGATACGCAGTATTTT.

The V gene is TRBV7-2, the J gene TRBJ2-5, with 10 bases fitting TRBD1. The CDR3 contains 16 residues. V dropped 5 bases and J dropped 5; count of bases not matched to a gene: 11. Germline CDR1 reads SGHTA; CDR2 reads FQGNSA. The CDR3 nucleotides are TGTGCCAGCAGCCCTCAGACAGGGGGCGGCTTTGAGACCCAGTACTTC. Translated, it gives CASSPQTGGGFETQYF.

About this clonotype: An end of the junction differs from the germline gene, which may be a read error. This chain uses TRBV5-4 with TRBJ2-1; D is unresolved. There are 11 residues in the CDR3. Per germline, CDR1 SGHNT and CDR2 YYREEE (reference sequence). The chain's CDR3 is CAGSFYNERFF. DNA of the CDR3: TGTGCCGGCAGCTTCTACAATGAGCGGTTCTTC.

The chain links TRBV12-3 or TRBV12-4 to TRBJ1-2, with 7 bases that match TRBD1. Trimming took 4 bases from V and 7 from J; bases not matched to a gene: 15. This CDR3 comprises 16 residues. The CDR3 nucleotides are TGTGCCAGCAGTTCTTACAGATACGGGACAGATCTTGGCTACACCTTC. It encodes CASSSYRYGTDLGYTF.

Only a few counts were recorded for this clonotype. The genes are TRBV10-2 and TRBJ2-1; 7 bases are shared with TRBD2. J was trimmed by 9 bases and V by 8 bases; bases with no gene match: 10. CDR1 is WSHSY and CDR2 is SAAADI in the germline V gene. The CDR3 has 13 residues. The CDR3 loop is CASGGLVASEQFF. CDR3 coding DNA: TGCGCCAGCGGTGGACTAGTTGCTAGTGAGCAGTTCTTC.

This clonotype was seen only a few times. The rearrangement joins TRBV20-1 to TRBJ2-3; tentative D call: TRBD2 (6 bases). Trimming stripped 0 bases from V and 1 base from J, with 14 bases between. Germline CDR1 is DFQATT and CDR2 is SNEGSKA (reference sequence). The CDR3 loop spans 16 amino acids. The CDR3 region has the DNA TGCAGTGCTAGAGATCCGGCTAGCGATGGCACAGATACGCAGTATTTT. Translation: CSARDPASDGTDTQYF.

Comment on this clonotype: The junction shows a germline mismatch at one end, possibly a read error. The rearrangement joins TRBV20-1 to TRBJ1-2; D not certain. This CDR3 is 11 amino acids long. Germline assignment: CDR1 DFQATT and CDR2 SNEGSKA (reference sequence). The CDR3 DNA is TGCGGTGCCGAACCTAACTATGGCTACACCTTC. Translating gives CGAEPNYGYTF.